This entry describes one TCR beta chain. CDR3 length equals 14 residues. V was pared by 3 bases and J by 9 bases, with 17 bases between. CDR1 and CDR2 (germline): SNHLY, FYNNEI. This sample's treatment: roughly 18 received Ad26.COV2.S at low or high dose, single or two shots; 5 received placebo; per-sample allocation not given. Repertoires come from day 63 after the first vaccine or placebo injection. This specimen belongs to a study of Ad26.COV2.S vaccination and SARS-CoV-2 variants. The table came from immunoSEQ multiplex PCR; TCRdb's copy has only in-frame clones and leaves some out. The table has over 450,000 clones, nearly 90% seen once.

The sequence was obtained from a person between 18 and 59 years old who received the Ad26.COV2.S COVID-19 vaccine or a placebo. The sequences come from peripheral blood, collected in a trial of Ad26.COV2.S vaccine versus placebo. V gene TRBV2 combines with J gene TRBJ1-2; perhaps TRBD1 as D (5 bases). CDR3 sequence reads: CASSDLGRTMSYTF. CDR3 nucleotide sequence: TGTGCCAGCAGTGATCTGGGACGGACTATGAGCTACACCTTC.